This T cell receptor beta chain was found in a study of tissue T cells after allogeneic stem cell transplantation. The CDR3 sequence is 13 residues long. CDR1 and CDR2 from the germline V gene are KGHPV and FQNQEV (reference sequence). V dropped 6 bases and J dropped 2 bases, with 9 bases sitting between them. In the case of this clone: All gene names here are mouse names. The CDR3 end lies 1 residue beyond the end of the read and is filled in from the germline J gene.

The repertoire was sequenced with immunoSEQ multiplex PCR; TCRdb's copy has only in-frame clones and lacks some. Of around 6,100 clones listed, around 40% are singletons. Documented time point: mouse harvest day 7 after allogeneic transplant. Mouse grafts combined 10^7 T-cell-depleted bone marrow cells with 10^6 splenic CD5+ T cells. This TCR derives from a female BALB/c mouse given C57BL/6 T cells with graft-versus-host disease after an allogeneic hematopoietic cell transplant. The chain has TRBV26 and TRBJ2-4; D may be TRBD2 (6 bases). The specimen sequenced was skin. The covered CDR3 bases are TGTGCCAGCAGCCCGGGACTTCAAAACACCTTGTAC. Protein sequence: CASSPGLQNTLY. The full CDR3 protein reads CASSPGLQNTLYF.